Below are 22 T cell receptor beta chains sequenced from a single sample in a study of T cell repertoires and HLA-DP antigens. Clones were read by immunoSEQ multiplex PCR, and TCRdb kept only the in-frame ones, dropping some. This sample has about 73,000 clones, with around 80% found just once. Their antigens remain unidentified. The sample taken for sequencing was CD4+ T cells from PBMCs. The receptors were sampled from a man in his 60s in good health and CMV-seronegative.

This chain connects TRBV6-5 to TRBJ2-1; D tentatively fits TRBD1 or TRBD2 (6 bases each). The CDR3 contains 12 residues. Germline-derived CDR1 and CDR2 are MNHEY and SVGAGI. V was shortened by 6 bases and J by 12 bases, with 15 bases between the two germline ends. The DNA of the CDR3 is TGTGCCAGCAGCGATGACAGGAGGGGGCAGTTCTTC. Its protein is CASSDDRRGQFF.

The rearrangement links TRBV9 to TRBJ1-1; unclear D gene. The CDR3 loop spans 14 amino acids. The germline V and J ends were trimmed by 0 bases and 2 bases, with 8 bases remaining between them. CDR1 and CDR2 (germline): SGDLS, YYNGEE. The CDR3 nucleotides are TGTGCCAGCAGCGTAGTTTCAGATAACACTGAAGCTTTCTTT. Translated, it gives CASSVVSDNTEAFF.

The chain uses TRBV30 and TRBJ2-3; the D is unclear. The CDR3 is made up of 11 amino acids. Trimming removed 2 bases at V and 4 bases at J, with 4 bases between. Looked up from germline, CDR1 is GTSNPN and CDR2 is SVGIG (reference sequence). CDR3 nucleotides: TGTGCCTGGAGTAGACCAGATACGCAGTATTTT. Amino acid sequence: CAWSRPDTQYF.

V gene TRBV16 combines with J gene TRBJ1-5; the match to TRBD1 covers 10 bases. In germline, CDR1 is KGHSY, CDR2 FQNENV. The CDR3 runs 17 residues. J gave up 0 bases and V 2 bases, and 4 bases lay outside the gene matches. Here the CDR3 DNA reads TGTGCCAGCAGCCAAAGCGGGACAGGGGCTAGCAATCAGCCCCAGCATTTT. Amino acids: CASSQSGTGASNQPQHF. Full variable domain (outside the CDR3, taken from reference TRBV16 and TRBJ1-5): GEEVAQTPKHLVRGEGQKAKLYCAPIKGHSYVFWYQQVLKNEFKFLISFQNENVFDETGMPKERFSAKCLPNSPCSLEIQATKLEDSAVYFCASSQSGTGASNQPQHFGDGTRLSIL.

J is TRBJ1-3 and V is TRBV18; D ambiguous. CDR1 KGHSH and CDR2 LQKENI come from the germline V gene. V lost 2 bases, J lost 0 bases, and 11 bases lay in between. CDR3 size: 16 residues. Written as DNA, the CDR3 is TGTGCCAGCTCACCAAACCCTATGTCCTCTGGAAACACCATATATTTT. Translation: CASSPNPMSSGNTIYF.

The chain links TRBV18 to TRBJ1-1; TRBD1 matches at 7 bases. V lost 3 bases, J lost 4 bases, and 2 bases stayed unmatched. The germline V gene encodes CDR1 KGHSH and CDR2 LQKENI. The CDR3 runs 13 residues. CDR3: CASSPQGGTEAFF. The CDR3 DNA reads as TGTGCCAGCTCACCTCAGGGGGGCACTGAAGCTTTCTTT.

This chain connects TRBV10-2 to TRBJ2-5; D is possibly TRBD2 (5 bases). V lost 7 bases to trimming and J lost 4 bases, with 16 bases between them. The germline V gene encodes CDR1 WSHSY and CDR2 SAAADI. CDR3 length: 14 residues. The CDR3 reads CASKERTRGETQYF. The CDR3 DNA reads TGCGCCAGCAAAGAAAGGACTCGAGGAGAGACCCAGTACTTC.

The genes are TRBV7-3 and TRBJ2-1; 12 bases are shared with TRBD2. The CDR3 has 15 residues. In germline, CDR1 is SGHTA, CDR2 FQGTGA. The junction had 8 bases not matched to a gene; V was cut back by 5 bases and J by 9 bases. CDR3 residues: CASSPTTSGRREQFF. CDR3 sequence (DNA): TGTGCCAGCAGCCCAACGACTAGCGGGAGACGTGAGCAGTTCTTC.

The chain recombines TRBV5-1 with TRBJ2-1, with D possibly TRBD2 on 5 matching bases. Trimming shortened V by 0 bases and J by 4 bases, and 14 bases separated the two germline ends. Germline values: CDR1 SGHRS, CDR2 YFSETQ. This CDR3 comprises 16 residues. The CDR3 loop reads CASSLASGNEYNEQFF. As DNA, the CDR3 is TGCGCCAGCAGCTTGGCCTCGGGAAATGAGTACAATGAGCAGTTCTTC.

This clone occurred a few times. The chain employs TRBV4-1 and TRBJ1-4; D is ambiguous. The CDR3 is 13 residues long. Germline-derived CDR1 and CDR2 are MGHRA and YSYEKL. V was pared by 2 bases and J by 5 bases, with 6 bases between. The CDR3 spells CASSQWRNEKLFF. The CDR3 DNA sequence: TGCGCCAGCAGCCAATGGCGGAATGAAAAACTGTTTTTT.

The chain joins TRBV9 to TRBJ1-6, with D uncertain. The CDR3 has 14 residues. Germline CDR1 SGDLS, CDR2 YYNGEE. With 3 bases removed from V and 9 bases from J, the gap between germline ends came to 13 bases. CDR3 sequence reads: CASSGRREGSPLHF. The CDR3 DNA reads TGTGCCAGCAGCGGACGCCGCGAAGGTTCACCCCTCCACTTT.

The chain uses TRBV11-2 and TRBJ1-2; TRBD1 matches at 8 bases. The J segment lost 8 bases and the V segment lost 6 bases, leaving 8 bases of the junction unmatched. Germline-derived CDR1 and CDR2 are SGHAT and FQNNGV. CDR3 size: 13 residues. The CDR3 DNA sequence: TGTGCCAGCAGACAGGGGGGGGTAGAGGGCTACACCTTC. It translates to CASRQGGVEGYTF.

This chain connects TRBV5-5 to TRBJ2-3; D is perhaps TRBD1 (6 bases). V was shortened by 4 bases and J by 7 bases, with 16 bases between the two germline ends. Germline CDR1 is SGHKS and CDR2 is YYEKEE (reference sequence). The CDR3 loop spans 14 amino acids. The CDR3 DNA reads TGTGCCAGCAGCCGGGAACAGGGTGGCAATACGCAGTATTTT. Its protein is CASSREQGGNTQYF.

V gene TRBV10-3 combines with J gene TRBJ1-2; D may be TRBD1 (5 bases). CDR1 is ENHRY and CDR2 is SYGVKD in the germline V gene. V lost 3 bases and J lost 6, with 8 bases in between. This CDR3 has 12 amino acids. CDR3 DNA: TGTGCCATCAGTGACGGGGGGGATGGCTACACCTTC. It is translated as CAISDGGDGYTF.

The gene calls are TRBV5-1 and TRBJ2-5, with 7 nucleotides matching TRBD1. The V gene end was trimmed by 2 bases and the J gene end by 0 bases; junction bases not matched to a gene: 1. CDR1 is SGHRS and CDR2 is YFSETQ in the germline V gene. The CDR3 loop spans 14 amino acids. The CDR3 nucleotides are TGCGCCAGCAGCTTACAGGGGCACCAAGAGACCCAGTACTTC. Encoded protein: CASSLQGHQETQYF.

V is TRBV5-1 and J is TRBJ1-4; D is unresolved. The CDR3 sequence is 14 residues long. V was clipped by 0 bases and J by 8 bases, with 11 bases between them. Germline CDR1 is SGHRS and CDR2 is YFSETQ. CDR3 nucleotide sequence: TGCGCCAGCAGCTTGGGGGTTTCGCGCGAAAAACTGTTTTTT. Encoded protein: CASSLGVSREKLFF.

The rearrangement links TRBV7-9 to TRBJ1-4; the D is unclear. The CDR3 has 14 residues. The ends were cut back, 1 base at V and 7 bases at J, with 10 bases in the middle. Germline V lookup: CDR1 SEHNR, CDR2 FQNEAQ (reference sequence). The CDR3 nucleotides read TGTGCCAGCAGCTTAGTTTCATTGGGTGAAAAACTGTTTTTT. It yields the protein CASSLVSLGEKLFF.

The chain's CDR3 is CASSASGGGETQYF. The CDR3 DNA reads TGCGCCAGCAGTGCAAGCGGGGGAGGAGAGACCCAGTACTTC. The chain joins TRBV10-2 to TRBJ2-5; 8 bases align to TRBD2. Germline CDR1 is WSHSY and CDR2 is SAAADI. Unmatched junction bases numbered 5, after V lost 4 bases and J lost 4 bases. The CDR3 has 14 residues.

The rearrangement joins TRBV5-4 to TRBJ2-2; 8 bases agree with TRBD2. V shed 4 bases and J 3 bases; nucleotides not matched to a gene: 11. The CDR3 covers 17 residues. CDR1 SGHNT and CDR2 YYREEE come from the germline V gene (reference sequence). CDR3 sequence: CASSASLRGADTGELFF. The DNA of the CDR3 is TGTGCCAGCAGCGCCTCGCTGCGGGGGGCCGACACCGGGGAGCTGTTTTTT.

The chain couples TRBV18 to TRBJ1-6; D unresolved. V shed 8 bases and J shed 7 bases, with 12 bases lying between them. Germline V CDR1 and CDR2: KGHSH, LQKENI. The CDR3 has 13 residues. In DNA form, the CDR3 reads TGTGCCAGCAGGCCCGGCGGGAATTCACCCCTCCACTTT. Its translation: CASRPGGNSPLHF.

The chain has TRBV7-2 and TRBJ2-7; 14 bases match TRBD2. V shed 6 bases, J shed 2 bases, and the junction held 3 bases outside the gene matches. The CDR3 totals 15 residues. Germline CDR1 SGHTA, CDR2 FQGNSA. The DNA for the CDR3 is TGTGCCAGCAGGCCGGGACTAGCGGGAGCCTACGAGCAGTACGTC. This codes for CASRPGLAGAYEQYV.

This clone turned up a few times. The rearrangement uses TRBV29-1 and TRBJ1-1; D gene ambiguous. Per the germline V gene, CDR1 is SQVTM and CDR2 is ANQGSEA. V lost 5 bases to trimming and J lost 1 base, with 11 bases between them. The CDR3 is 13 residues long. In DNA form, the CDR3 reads TGCAGCGTTCGCCAGGAGAGGAACACTGAAGCTTTCTTT. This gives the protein CSVRQERNTEAFF.